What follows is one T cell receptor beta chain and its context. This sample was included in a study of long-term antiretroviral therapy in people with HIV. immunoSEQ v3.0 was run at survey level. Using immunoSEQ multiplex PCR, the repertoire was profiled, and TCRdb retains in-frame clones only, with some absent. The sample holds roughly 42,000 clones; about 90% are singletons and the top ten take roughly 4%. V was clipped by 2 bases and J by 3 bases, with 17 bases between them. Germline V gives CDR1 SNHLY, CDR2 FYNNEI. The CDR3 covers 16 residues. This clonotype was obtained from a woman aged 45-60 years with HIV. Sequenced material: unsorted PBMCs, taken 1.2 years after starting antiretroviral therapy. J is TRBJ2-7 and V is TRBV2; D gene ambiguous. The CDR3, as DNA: TGTGCCAGCAGTGAATTAATCCCAGCCCCAATCTACGAGCAGTACTTC. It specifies CASSELIPAPIYEQYF.